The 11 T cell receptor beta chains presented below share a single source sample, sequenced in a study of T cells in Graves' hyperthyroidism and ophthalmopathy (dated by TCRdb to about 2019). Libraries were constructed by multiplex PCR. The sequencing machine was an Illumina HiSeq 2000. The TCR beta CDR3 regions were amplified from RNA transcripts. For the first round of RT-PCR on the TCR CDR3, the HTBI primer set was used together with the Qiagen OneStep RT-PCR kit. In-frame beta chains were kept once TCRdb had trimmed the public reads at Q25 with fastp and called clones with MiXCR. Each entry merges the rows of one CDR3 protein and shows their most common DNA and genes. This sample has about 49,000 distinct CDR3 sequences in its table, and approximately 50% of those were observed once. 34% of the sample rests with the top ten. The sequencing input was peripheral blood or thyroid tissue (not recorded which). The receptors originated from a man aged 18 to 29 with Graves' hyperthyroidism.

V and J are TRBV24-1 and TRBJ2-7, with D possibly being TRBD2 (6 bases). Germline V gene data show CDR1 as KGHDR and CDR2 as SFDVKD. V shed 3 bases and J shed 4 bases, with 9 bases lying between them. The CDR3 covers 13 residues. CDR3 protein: CATSDAGRYEQYF. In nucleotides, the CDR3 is TGTGCCACCAGTGATGCGGGAAGGTACGAGCAGTACTTC.

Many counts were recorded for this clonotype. The CDR3 nucleotides read TGTGCCAGCAGTCCCAAAACAGGACGGCAGCCCCAGCATTTT. It specifies CASSPKTGRQPQHF. V usage is TRBV28 and J usage is TRBJ1-5, with TRBD1 as a possible D gene (5 bases). V was cut by 5 bases and J by 7 bases, with 15 bases left in between. CDR3 length: 14 residues. The germline CDR1 and CDR2 sequences are MDHEN and SYDVKM.

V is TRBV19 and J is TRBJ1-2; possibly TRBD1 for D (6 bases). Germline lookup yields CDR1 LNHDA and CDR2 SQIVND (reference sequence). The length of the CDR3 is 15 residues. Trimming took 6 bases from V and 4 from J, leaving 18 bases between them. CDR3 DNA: TGTGCCAGTAGGTCGAGTACAGGGACAATCTATGGCTACACCTTC. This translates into CASRSSTGTIYGYTF.

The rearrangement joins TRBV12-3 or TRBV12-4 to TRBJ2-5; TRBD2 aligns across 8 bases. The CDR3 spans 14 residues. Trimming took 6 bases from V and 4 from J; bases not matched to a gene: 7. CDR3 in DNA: TGTGCCAGCAGCCCCAGCGGGGGAGCAGAGACCCAGTACTTC. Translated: CASSPSGGAETQYF.

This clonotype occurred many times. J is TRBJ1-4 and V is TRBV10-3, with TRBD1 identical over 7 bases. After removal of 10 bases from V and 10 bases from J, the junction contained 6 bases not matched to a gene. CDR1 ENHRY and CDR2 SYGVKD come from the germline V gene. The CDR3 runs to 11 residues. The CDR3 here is CATRQGGKLFF. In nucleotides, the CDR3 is TGTGCCACGAGACAGGGAGGAAAACTGTTTTTT.

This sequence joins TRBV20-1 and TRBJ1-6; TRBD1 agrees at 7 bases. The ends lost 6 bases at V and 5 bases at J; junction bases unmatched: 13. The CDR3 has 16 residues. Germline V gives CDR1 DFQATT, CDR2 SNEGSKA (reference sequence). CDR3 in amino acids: CSASKFLQGHNSPLHF. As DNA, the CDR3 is TGCAGTGCCAGCAAATTTCTACAGGGGCATAATTCACCCCTCCACTTT.

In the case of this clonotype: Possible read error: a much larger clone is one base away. In DNA form, the CDR3 reads TGCGCCGGCAGCCAAGATTGGGTTAATTTGACAGGCACAGGGGGTCAGCCCCAGCATTTT. Its protein is CAGSQDWVNLTGTGGQPQHF. The gene calls are TRBV4-1 and TRBJ1-5; 8 bases are shared with TRBD1. From germline, CDR1 is MGHRA and CDR2 YSYEKL. The CDR3 length is 20 residues.

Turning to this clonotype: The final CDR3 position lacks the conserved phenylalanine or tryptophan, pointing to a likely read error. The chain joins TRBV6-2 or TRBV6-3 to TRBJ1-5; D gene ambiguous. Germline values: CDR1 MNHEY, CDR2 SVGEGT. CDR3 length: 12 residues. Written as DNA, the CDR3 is TGTGCCAGCAACCGGGCCAATCAGCCTCAGCATCTT. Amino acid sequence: CASNRANQPQHL.

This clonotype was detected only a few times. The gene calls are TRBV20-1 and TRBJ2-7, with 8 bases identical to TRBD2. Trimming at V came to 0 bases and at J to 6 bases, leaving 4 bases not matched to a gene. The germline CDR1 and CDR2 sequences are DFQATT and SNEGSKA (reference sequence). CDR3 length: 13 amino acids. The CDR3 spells CSAREGLVGEQYF. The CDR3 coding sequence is TGCAGTGCTAGAGAGGGACTAGTTGGCGAGCAGTACTTC.

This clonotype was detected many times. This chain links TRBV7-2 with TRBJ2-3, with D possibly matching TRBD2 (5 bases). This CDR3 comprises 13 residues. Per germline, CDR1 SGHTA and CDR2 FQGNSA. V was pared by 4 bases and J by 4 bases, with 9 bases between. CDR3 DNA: TGTGCCAGCAGCTACCGGACTTCAGATACGCAGTATTTT. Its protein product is CASSYRTSDTQYF.

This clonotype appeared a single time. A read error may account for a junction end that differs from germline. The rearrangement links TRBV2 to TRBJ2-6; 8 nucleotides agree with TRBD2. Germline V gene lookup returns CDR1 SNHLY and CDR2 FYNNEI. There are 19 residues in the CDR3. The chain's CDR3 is CASRDAPTSATPGANALTF. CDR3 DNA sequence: TGTGCCAGCCGGGACGCCCCGACTAGCGCAACTCCTGGGGCCAACGCCCTGACTTTC.